This TCR beta chain was retrieved from a study of read filtering for tumor transcriptome and immune sequencing (TCRdb year 2020). Some background on the complete study: The cohort consisted of some 17 male and over eleven female patients, with a mean age of about 64 years and an age range of roughly 40 to 85. Whole-transcriptome libraries were prepared with the TruSeq RNA Access Library Prep Kit after DNase treatment. By revised international staging, roughly 8 patients were R-ISS I, under 20 were R-ISS II and about seven were R-ISS III. The study compared TCR repertoires from targeted immune repertoire sequencing and bulk whole-transcriptome sequencing run on the same bone marrow samples. Per sample, about 4 to 10.27 million TCR-region mapped reads were obtained with IR-seq, compared with only roughly 80 to 1273 with RNA-seq. One main goal was a read-filtering strategy for immune repertoire data, in particular deciding whether clonotypes backed by only one read should be removed. General study outcomes and caveats: Clonotypes were captured by IR-seq at much higher depth and more reliably than by RNA-seq, and smaller IR-seq throughput was sufficient for identification of most shared clonotypes. The correlation between IR-seq and RNA-seq shared clonotype proportions rose when single-read clonotypes were removed. In IR-seq, around 80% of clonotypes but approximately 3.7% of total reads were represented by single-read clonotypes, whereas in RNA-seq, around 75% of clonotypes and about 46% of reads were represented by single-read clonotypes. The sorted CD138-negative fraction was composed of a mixed bone marrow immune population rather than of purified T cells.

In its sample, this clonotype was seen many times. The antigen this receptor binds is unknown. Within one base of it there is no much larger clone, and no base qualities were kept. Bone marrow was sampled from every patient at the time of active disease. Bone marrow mononuclear cells were isolated by Ficoll-Hypaque density gradient centrifugation. Myeloma plasma cells were removed and CD138-negative cells were obtained by negative selection following labeling with CD138 magnetic microbeads on a MACS separator. Purity of the isolated cells was checked by flow cytometry on an Attune NxT using CD138 antibodies. Total RNA was extracted using TRIzol reagent and was quantified on a NanoDrop spectrophotometer. Paired RNA-seq and IR-seq were performed on the CD138-negative bone marrow sample of each patient. The junction shows trimming of 3 bases on V and 4 bases on J, plus 14 bases between the germline ends. The CDR3 numbers 15 residues from cysteine through phenylalanine. The kept DNA is CDR3 alone, 45 bases in frame from the first base. Looking up the germline V gene yields CDR1 SGHRS and CDR2 YFSETQ.

Starting from 350 to 500 ng RNA, TCR libraries were constructed with the Immunoverse kit using molecular barcoded adaptors that cover the alpha/delta and beta/gamma chains. The same RNA used for transcriptome sequencing was used for TCR library preparation. Sequencing of TCR libraries was carried out on an Illumina HiSeq 4000 with 2 x 150 cycles. On the authors' methods: TCR reads were aligned to human V, D, J and C references and assembled into CDR3 clonotypes with MiXCR, including quality filtering and error correction. The tcR package in R was used to analyze clonotype counts and gene usage diversity. For inspection of raw mapping reads, RNA-seq reads were mapped by STAR aligner version 2.5.3a onto GRCh37 of the human genome. To test the effect of sequencing depth on detected clonotypes, IR-seq fastq files were randomly downsampled using Seqtk 1.3. TCRdb reprocessing: public reads trimmed at Q25 with fastp, clones called with MiXCR, in-frame beta chains kept. Rows are unified per CDR3 protein, each entry keeping the most common DNA and genes. These V and J calls originate from TCRdb's pipeline instead of the authors' own analysis. The sample table shows approximately 60,000 distinct CDR3 sequences, and 20% to 25% are seen once. The ten largest clones capture 17% of the sample.

The receptor was isolated from a donor at least 40 years old with multiple myeloma. The rearranged chain carries TRBV5-1 and TRBJ2-1; TRBD2 is a possible D gene, resting on 5 matching bases. Source material: a population of CD138-negative cells sorted from bone marrow. According to the study, the label for this sample's cell subset or site signals: bone marrow mononuclear cells depleted of CD138+ plasma/myeloma cells by negative magnetic selection. The CDR3 amino acid sequence is: CASSSTDGIYNEQFF. The DNA sequence is TGCGCCAGCAGCTCCACTGACGGGATTTACAATGAGCAGTTCTTC.